This entry lists 17 T cell receptor beta chains sequenced from one sample in a study of shared clonotypes between healthy human individuals. Profiled with immunoSEQ multiplex PCR; TCRdb holds only in-frame clones, not every one. The table includes approximately 1,500,000 clones, roughly 95% detected once. What was sequenced was naive CD4+ T cells sorted from blood. Noted subset: CD45RA+ positively selected. The receptors stem from a man younger than 40 in good health.

The chain has TRBV6-4 and TRBJ2-7; D is unclear. The CDR3 consists of 14 residues. V was cut by 2 bases and J by 0 bases, with 8 bases left in between. Per the germline V gene, CDR1 is MRHNA and CDR2 is SNTAGT. CDR3 nucleotide sequence: TGTGCCAGCAGTGACAGCGCGAACTCCTACGAGCAGTACTTC. It yields the protein CASSDSANSYEQYF.

This clone appeared a single time. The chain is built from TRBV10-2 and TRBJ2-5; 9 bases are a match to TRBD2. This CDR3 has 18 amino acids. With 8 bases clipped from V and 2 bases from J, the junction kept 18 bases outside the gene matches. In germline, CDR1 is WSHSY, CDR2 SAAADI. The CDR3 region has the DNA TGCGCCAGCGGAAGAGCAAAAGCTAGCGGGAATAGACAAGAGACCCAGTACTTC. Protein product: CASGRAKASGNRQETQYF.

V gene TRBV27 combines with J gene TRBJ2-7; TRBD2 agrees at 10 bases. V shed 0 bases, J shed 3 bases, and the junction held 5 bases outside the gene matches. The CDR3 has 16 amino acids. In germline, CDR1 is MNHEY, CDR2 SMNVEV (reference sequence). CDR3 nucleotides: TGTGCCAGCAGTTTATCCAGACTAGCGGGTAACTACGAGCAGTACTTC. The encoded protein is CASSLSRLAGNYEQYF.

V is TRBV27 and J is TRBJ2-7; a possible D gene is TRBD2 (6 bases). Germline CDR1 reads MNHEY; CDR2 reads SMNVEV (reference sequence). V was trimmed by 6 bases and J by 5 bases, leaving 20 bases between them. This CDR3 spans 15 amino acids. The CDR3 region is CASSTYGRSINEQYF. CDR3 coding DNA: TGTGCCAGCAGCACGTATGGGAGGTCGATCAACGAGCAGTACTTC.

The rearrangement joins TRBV4-3 to TRBJ2-3; 8 positions agree with TRBD1. In germline, CDR1 is LGHNA, CDR2 YSLEER. CDR3 size: 17 residues. V was clipped by 1 base and J by 5 bases; unmatched bases: 11. The CDR3 reads CASSQAVLTGVGDTQYF. The CDR3 nucleotides are TGCGCCAGCAGCCAAGCGGTACTGACAGGGGTCGGAGATACGCAGTATTTT.

This rearrangement joins TRBV9 to TRBJ2-7; 10 bases map to TRBD1. Losses at the gene ends were 4 bases for V and 0 bases for J; bases not matched to a gene: 7. This CDR3 comprises 16 residues. Germline values: CDR1 SGDLS, CDR2 YYNGEE. For the CDR3, the DNA is TGTGCCAGCAGCACCACCGGGACAGGGGTCTCCTACGAGCAGTACTTC. It specifies CASSTTGTGVSYEQYF.

A single count supports this clone. A much larger clone is a single base away; this may be a read error. V is TRBV7-9 and J is TRBJ2-2; no clear D gene. Germline CDR1 SEHNR, CDR2 FQNEAQ (reference sequence). The V gene lost 7 bases and the J gene lost 2 bases, with 2 bases spanning the gap. The CDR3 sequence is 11 residues long. CDR3 bases: TGTGCCAGCACCAACACCGGGGAGCTGTTTTTT. Encoded protein: CASTNTGELFF.

This clone appeared a single time. The V call is TRBV27, the J call TRBJ2-2; TRBD2 might be the D (6 bases). The V end was cut by 3 bases, the J end by 3 bases, with 11 bases between. CDR3 length: 15 amino acids. Germline CDR1 is MNHEY and CDR2 is SMNVEV (reference sequence). CDR3 region: CASSLGGRDTGELFF. CDR3 bases: TGTGCCAGCAGTTTGGGGGGTCGGGACACCGGGGAGCTGTTTTTT.

The chain combines TRBV7-9 with TRBJ2-1, with TRBD2 as a possible D gene (6 bases). Germline-derived CDR1 and CDR2 are SEHNR and FQNEAQ (reference sequence). V gave up 3 bases and J gave up 6 bases, with 15 bases separating them. The CDR3 length is 15 residues. CDR3 sequence: CASSFSTSGVNEQFF. As DNA, the CDR3 is TGTGCCAGCAGCTTTTCGACTAGTGGGGTCAATGAGCAGTTCTTC.

This sequence joins TRBV30 and TRBJ1-5; no clear D. CDR1 is GTSNPN, CDR2 SVGIG, per germline (reference sequence). V lost 0 bases and J lost 5, with 8 bases in between. The CDR3 length is 13 residues. The CDR3 sequence is CAWSVGADQPQHF. In nucleotides, the CDR3 is TGTGCCTGGAGTGTAGGCGCTGATCAGCCCCAGCATTTT.

This chain's CDR3 is CASSISGSGTGDNEQYF. CDR3 DNA sequence: TGTGCCAGTAGTATCTCGGGTTCGGGGACAGGGGACAACGAGCAGTACTTC. The V gene is TRBV19, the J gene TRBJ2-7; 10 bases match TRBD1. Per germline, CDR1 LNHDA and CDR2 SQIVND (reference sequence). This CDR3 has 17 amino acids. V shed 3 bases and J 5 bases; nucleotides not matched to a gene: 13.

In its sample, this clone was seen a few times. Other DNA sequences in this sample translate to the same CDR3. The chain has TRBV7-9 and TRBJ1-1, with D possibly TRBD1 on 6 matching bases. With 1 base removed from V and 5 bases from J, the gap between germline ends came to 8 bases. Germline V gene lookup returns CDR1 SEHNR and CDR2 FQNEAQ (reference sequence). The CDR3 totals 13 residues. The CDR3 loop is CASSLERGTEAFF. The CDR3 nucleotides read TGTGCCAGCAGCTTAGAGAGGGGGACTGAAGCTTTCTTT. Based on the CDR3 plus reference TRBV7-9 and TRBJ1-1, the full variable domain is DTGVSQNPRHKITKRGQNVTFRCDPISEHNRLYWYRQTLGQGPEFLTYFQNEAQLEKSRLLSDRFSAERPKGSFSTLEIQRTEQGDSAMYLCASSLERGTEAFFGQGTRLTVV.

The chain links TRBV14 to TRBJ1-4; D not resolved. Trimming shortened V by 6 bases and J by 0 bases, and 20 bases separated the two germline ends. CDR3 length: 18 residues. Germline values: CDR1 SGHDN, CDR2 FVKESK. The CDR3 coding sequence is TGTGCCAGCAGTCGAAAATGGCCACCGAATGCAACTAATGAAAAACTGTTTTTT. As protein: CASSRKWPPNATNEKLFF.

The chain uses TRBV28 and TRBJ1-1; maybe TRBD1 (6 bases). CDR3 length equals 12 residues. CDR1 and CDR2 from the germline V gene are MDHEN and SYDVKM. V was cut by 2 bases and J by 10 bases, with 11 bases left in between. The CDR3 loop reads CASSLRTVAAFF. The CDR3 bases are TGTGCCAGCAGTTTACGGACAGTAGCAGCTTTCTTT. Filled out from reference TRBV28 and TRBJ1-1, the complete variable domain reads DVKVTQSSRYLVKRTGEKVFLECVQDMDHENMFWYRQDPGLGLRLIYFSYDVKMKEKGDIPEGYSVSREKKERFSLILESASTNQTSMYLCASSLRTVAAFFGQGTRLTVV.

The chain recombines TRBV2 with TRBJ2-7, with D perhaps assigned TRBD1 or TRBD2 (6 bases each). The V end was cut by 9 bases, the J end by 4 bases, with 16 bases between. This CDR3 has 13 amino acids. The germline gives CDR1 SNHLY, CDR2 FYNNEI. The CDR3 DNA is TGTGCCAGAGCCCGGGGGCCGAGTTACGAGCAGTACTTC. It encodes CARARGPSYEQYF.

The V and J genes are TRBV29-1 and TRBJ2-3, with 12 bases aligning to TRBD2. Germline V gives CDR1 SQVTM, CDR2 ANQGSEA. The CDR3 runs to 14 residues. V was pared by 3 bases and J by 3 bases, with 1 base of the junction left unmatched. The DNA for the CDR3 is TGCAGCGTTGACCTAGCGGGAGGGACAGATACGCAGTATTTT. Its protein is CSVDLAGGTDTQYF.

A few counts support this clone. This chain connects TRBV7-6 to TRBJ2-3, with TRBD2 identical over 7 bases. CDR3 length equals 15 residues. In germline, CDR1 is SGHVS, CDR2 FNYEAQ. Trimming at V came to 5 bases and at J to 2 bases, leaving 7 bases not matched to a gene. CDR3 amino acids: CASSTSSGFTDTQYF. The CDR3 coding sequence is TGTGCCAGCAGCACCTCTAGCGGCTTCACAGATACGCAGTATTTT.